This TCR beta chain was recovered during a study of T cell clonality in common variable immunodeficiency. Generated by immunoSEQ multiplex PCR, the TCRdb table keeps only in-frame clones and is missing some. Singletons are absent from the sample, which has 50,000 to 60,000 clones. This clone was picked up many times. The CDR3 end falls 3 residues outside the read, so it is completed with the germline J gene. The germline gives CDR1 DFQATT, CDR2 SNEGSKA (reference sequence). Trimming pared 5 bases from V and 0 bases from J, leaving 19 bases between. The CDR3 is made up of 17 amino acids. The chain carries TRBV20-1 and TRBJ1-4; a possible D gene is TRBD1 (6 bases). Sequenced sample: peripheral blood mononuclear cells. The clonotype was recovered from a person aged 18-69 years in good health. Incomplete CDR3 DNA: TGCAGTGCTGGGGGCAGTTCAAACCATGCAACTAATGAAAAA. Protein sequence: CSAGGSSNHATNEK. The full CDR3 protein is CSAGGSSNHATNEKLFF.